This TCR beta chain was profiled in a study of T cell changes during pregnancy in multiple sclerosis. The CDR3 length is 16 residues. J lost 3 bases, V lost 5 bases, and 8 bases had no gene match. Germline V gene sequence: CDR1 SEHNR, CDR2 FQNEAQ (reference sequence). TCRdb's table, derived via immunoSEQ multiplex PCR, lists solely in-frame clones and lacks some. The table includes around 21,000 clones, around nine tenths detected once. The TCR originated in a female donor in good health, enrolled as a control in a pregnancy study. The rearrangement joins TRBV7-9 to TRBJ1-5; 9 bases map to TRBD1. The source material was CD8+ T cells from peripheral blood mononuclear cells, sampled after pregnancy. The chain's CDR3 is CASSPTGTGNNQPQHF. CDR3 DNA: TGTGCCAGCAGCCCCACCGGGACAGGGAACAATCAGCCCCAGCATTTT.